This passage covers 23 T cell receptor beta chains from one sample sequenced in a study of CD8 T cells in ankylosing spondylitis. Using its own MiXCR run on the 5' RACE reads, TCRdb lists one record per CDR3 protein. The sample contains approximately 240,000 distinct CDR3 sequences, roughly a quarter of which appear only once. Specimen: blood, either unsorted or a sorted T cell fraction (not recorded which). The receptors come from a male donor with ankylosing spondylitis or in good health (not recorded which).

This chain joins TRBV20-1 and TRBJ2-1; D not certain. Trimming removed 0 bases from V and 0 bases from J, with 6 bases in between. Germline V gene data show CDR1 as DFQATT and CDR2 as SNEGSKA (reference sequence). The CDR3 consists of 14 residues. The CDR3 region is CSARDLGSYNEQFF. CDR3 DNA sequence: TGCAGTGCTAGAGATCTGGGCTCCTACAATGAGCAGTTCTTC.

The rearrangement joins TRBV20-1 to TRBJ2-3; a possible D gene is TRBD2 (5 bases). The V end was cut by 3 bases, the J end by 0 bases, with 13 bases between. Germline V gives CDR1 DFQATT, CDR2 SNEGSKA (reference sequence). The CDR3 length is 15 residues. The CDR3, as DNA: TGCAGTGCTAGTCCAAGCGGACCGAGCACAGATACGCAGTATTTT. Amino acid sequence: CSASPSGPSTDTQYF.

The chain couples TRBV4-1 to TRBJ2-5; unclear D gene. The CDR3 length is 13 residues. Germline CDR1 reads MGHRA; CDR2 reads YSYEKL. The ends were cut back, 4 bases at V and 1 base at J, with 7 bases in the middle. The CDR3 reads CASSPHVQETQYF. The CDR3, as DNA: TGCGCCAGCAGCCCACACGTCCAAGAGACCCAGTACTTC.

Many counts were recorded for this clonotype. The chain employs TRBV12-3 or TRBV12-4 and TRBJ2-7; TRBD2 is a possible D gene (6 bases). This CDR3 spans 15 amino acids. Trimming shortened V by 3 bases and J by 1 base, and 13 bases separated the two germline ends. Here the CDR3 reads CASSFGGVGSYEQYF. The CDR3 bases are TGTGCCAGCAGTTTCGGAGGGGTAGGGTCCTACGAGCAGTACTTC.

The chain recombines TRBV7-3 with TRBJ2-3; D is ambiguous. Looked up from germline, CDR1 is SGHTA and CDR2 is FQGTGA. This CDR3 contains 16 residues. Trimming took 5 bases from V and 0 from J, leaving 15 bases between them. CDR3 nucleotides: TGTGCCAGCAGCCCCCGAGCAGGCCGCAGCACAGATACGCAGTATTTT. It is translated as CASSPRAGRSTDTQYF.

This sequence joins TRBV5-4 and TRBJ2-1, with no clear D. The CDR3 has 12 amino acids. V was clipped by 0 bases and J by 8 bases, with 6 bases between them. Germline CDR1 SGHNT, CDR2 YYREEE (reference sequence). The CDR3 DNA reads as TGTGCCAGCAGCTTGGTCGCGGATGAGCAGTTCTTC. Its protein product is CASSLVADEQFF.

The chain combines TRBV20-1 with TRBJ1-5; D not certain. V was shortened by 3 bases and J by 5 bases, with 11 bases between the two germline ends. The V gene's germline CDR1 is DFQATT and CDR2 SNEGSKA (reference sequence). CDR3 size: 13 residues. CDR3 loop: CSASLGEYQPQHF. DNA of the CDR3: TGCAGTGCTAGTTTGGGAGAGTATCAGCCCCAGCATTTT.

This clonotype was seen at least ten times. The chain recombines TRBV20-1 with TRBJ1-1; D uncertain. Germline V gene data show CDR1 as DFQATT and CDR2 as SNEGSKA (reference sequence). Trimming took 6 bases from V and 1 from J, leaving 9 bases between them. The CDR3 contains 12 residues. For the CDR3, the DNA is TGCAGTGCGGGAGGGCGGAACACTGAAGCTTTCTTT. This codes for CSAGGRNTEAFF.

The genes are TRBV20-1 and TRBJ2-1, with 7 bases aligning to TRBD1. The CDR3 has 16 residues. Germline loops: CDR1 DFQATT, CDR2 SNEGSKA (reference sequence). V lost 2 bases, J lost 4 bases, and 11 bases stayed unmatched. DNA of the CDR3: TGCAGTGCTAGATCTCAGACAGGGAGATCGTACAATGAGCAGTTCTTC. It codes for CSARSQTGRSYNEQFF.

The chain is built from TRBV29-1 and TRBJ2-7; D is perhaps TRBD1 or TRBD2 (5 bases each). Germline V gene data show CDR1 as SQVTM and CDR2 as ANQGSEA. Trimming shortened V by 7 bases and J by 3 bases, and 19 bases separated the two germline ends. The CDR3 length is 14 residues. CDR3 bases: TGCAGCGCCTTCGACGACGGTGGGGGCTACGAGCAGTACTTC. The encoded protein is CSAFDDGGGYEQYF.

In its sample, this clonotype was seen a few times. V is TRBV25-1 and J is TRBJ1-2; no clear D gene. Looked up from germline, CDR1 is MGHDK and CDR2 is SYGVNS. The CDR3 extends over 13 amino acids. Trimming cost V 0 bases and J 10 bases, with 12 bases left between them. The CDR3 is CASSEYRALDYTF. The CDR3 coding sequence is TGTGCCAGCAGTGAATATCGAGCCCTTGACTACACCTTC.

This clonotype was picked up many times. The genes are TRBV20-1 and TRBJ2-7; D is ambiguous. This CDR3 is 13 amino acids long. The ends were cut back, 5 bases at V and 0 bases at J, with 11 bases in the middle. Germline-derived CDR1 and CDR2 are DFQATT and SNEGSKA (reference sequence). DNA for the CDR3: TGCAGTGCTGACGACACGCGCTCCTACGAGCAGTACTTC. This sequence encodes CSADDTRSYEQYF.

The V call is TRBV3-1, the J call TRBJ2-3, with 10 bases identical to TRBD2. V dropped 5 bases and J dropped 2; count of bases not matched to a gene: 7. Germline-derived CDR1 and CDR2 are LGHDT and YNNKEL (reference sequence). The CDR3 has 16 residues. The CDR3 nucleotides are TGTGCCAGCAGCGTGACCGGGACTAGCGACACAGATACGCAGTATTTT. This gives the protein CASSVTGTSDTDTQYF.

This clonotype was seen a handful of times. The chain combines TRBV12-3 or TRBV12-4 with TRBJ2-1; 8 positions agree with TRBD2. The CDR3 runs 14 residues. With V trimmed by 3 bases and J by 3 bases, 1 base remained unmatched. The CDR3 spells CASSFRGGYNEQFF. Here the CDR3 DNA reads TGTGCCAGCAGTTTTCGGGGGGGCTACAATGAGCAGTTCTTC.

V and J are TRBV7-2 and TRBJ2-1, with D possibly being TRBD2 (5 bases). The CDR3 is 15 amino acids. The V end was cut by 0 bases, the J end by 6 bases, with 12 bases between. Germline V gene lookup returns CDR1 SGHTA and CDR2 FQGNSA. The CDR3 nucleotides are TGTGCCAGCAGCTTAGCGACTACGAGGTTCAATGAGCAGTTCTTC. Translating gives CASSLATTRFNEQFF.

This clonotype was observed a handful of times. This chain's CDR3 is CASRVGQGNNSPLHF. The CDR3 bases are TGTGCCAGCAGAGTTGGGCAGGGGAATAATTCACCCCTCCACTTT. The chain carries TRBV6-1 and TRBJ1-6; tentative D call: TRBD1 (6 bases). V was shortened by 6 bases and J by 5 bases, with 14 bases between the two germline ends. The germline gives CDR1 MNHNS, CDR2 SASEGT. The CDR3 totals 15 residues.

This clonotype turned up a few times. The chain joins TRBV20-1 to TRBJ2-1; 9 bases align to TRBD2. V was clipped by 5 bases and J by 8 bases; unmatched bases: 22. CDR3 length equals 18 residues. CDR1 and CDR2 from the germline V gene are DFQATT and SNEGSKA (reference sequence). The CDR3 nucleotides are TGCAGTGCTCGACTCGGAAGGAGAGCGGGGGGCTCTGTTGATGAGCAGTTCTTC. This translates into CSARLGRRAGGSVDEQFF.

The rearrangement uses TRBV23-1 and TRBJ2-1; TRBD2 matches 13 bases. TRBV23-1 falls under the ORF class, with uncertain function. The V gene end was trimmed by 7 bases and the J gene end by 4 bases; junction bases not matched to a gene: 4. CDR3 size: 15 residues. CDR3 DNA: TGCGCCAGCACGAAGACTAGCGGGGGGTACAATGAGCAGTTCTTC. Its translation: CASTKTSGGYNEQFF.

This clonotype was found a few times. The gene calls are TRBV10-3 and TRBJ2-5, with D possibly being TRBD2 (5 bases). The germline CDR1 and CDR2 sequences are ENHRY and SYGVKD. This CDR3 is 13 amino acids long. With 8 bases removed from V and 5 bases from J, the gap between germline ends came to 15 bases. CDR3 amino acids: CAIGPGKLETQYF. CDR3 coding DNA: TGTGCCATCGGGCCCGGGAAACTGGAGACCCAGTACTTC.

The genes are TRBV10-3 and TRBJ2-2, with D hard to call. Germline V gene lookup returns CDR1 ENHRY and CDR2 SYGVKD. Trimming cost V 2 bases and J 4 bases, with 5 bases left between them. This CDR3 contains 13 residues. CDR3 in amino acids: CAISEMATGELFF. CDR3 DNA sequence: TGTGCCATCAGTGAGATGGCCACCGGGGAGCTGTTTTTT.

The gene calls are TRBV4-1 and TRBJ1-3; no clear D gene. V was shortened by 2 bases and J by 0 bases, with 8 bases between the two germline ends. The CDR3 has 15 amino acids. Germline V gene data show CDR1 as MGHRA and CDR2 as YSYEKL. CDR3 loop: CASSQRLVSGNTIYF. CDR3 bases: TGCGCCAGCAGCCAACGACTGGTCTCTGGAAACACCATATATTTT.

This clonotype was observed once. This rearrangement joins TRBV20-1 to TRBJ2-3, with D tentatively TRBD1 or TRBD2 (6 bases each). With 7 bases removed from V and 3 bases from J, the gap between germline ends came to 11 bases. Germline-derived CDR1 and CDR2 are DFQATT and SNEGSKA (reference sequence). This CDR3 contains 12 residues. CDR3: CSVVGGTDTQYF. CDR3 coding DNA: TGCAGTGTTGTAGGGGGGACAGATACGCAGTATTTT.

This clonotype has only one observation. One end of the junction fails to match germline, which may point to a read error. The chain is built from TRBV7-6 and TRBJ2-7; 8 positions match TRBD1. Germline V gene lookup returns CDR1 SGHVS and CDR2 FNYEAQ. The CDR3 has 14 residues. The CDR3 here is CVSSLGAGGDEQYF. The CDR3 DNA follows: TGTGTCAGCAGCTTAGGGGCAGGGGGCGACGAGCAGTACTTC.